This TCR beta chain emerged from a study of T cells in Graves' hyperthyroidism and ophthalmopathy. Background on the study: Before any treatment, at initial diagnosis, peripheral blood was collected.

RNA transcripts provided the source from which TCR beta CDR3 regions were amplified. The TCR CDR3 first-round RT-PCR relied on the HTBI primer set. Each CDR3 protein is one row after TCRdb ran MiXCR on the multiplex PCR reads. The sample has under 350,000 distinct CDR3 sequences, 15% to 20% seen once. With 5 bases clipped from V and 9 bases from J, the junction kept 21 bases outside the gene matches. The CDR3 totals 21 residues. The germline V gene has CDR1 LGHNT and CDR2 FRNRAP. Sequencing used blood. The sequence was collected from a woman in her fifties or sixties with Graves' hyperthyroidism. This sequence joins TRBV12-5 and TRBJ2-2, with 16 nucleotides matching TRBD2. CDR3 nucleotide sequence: TGTGCTAGTGGTCGTCGTTGGGGACTAGCGGGGGGGCAGGAGGGCCCATGGGAGCTGTTTTTT. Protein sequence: CASGRRWGLAGGQEGPWELFF.